The following is a T cell receptor beta chain sequence with its context. What it binds is not known. This specimen belongs to a study of T cell responses to AZD1222 COVID-19 vaccine. About the study: Analysis merged second doses at about 4 or about 12 weeks.

CDR3 length: 15 residues. The germline gives CDR1 SGDLS, CDR2 YYNGEE. V was shortened by 0 bases and J by 3 bases, with 13 bases between the two germline ends. Libraries were prepared by immunoSEQ multiplex PCR; TCRdb keeps only in-frame clonotypes and omits some of them. The table records over 130,000 clones, roughly 91% of them present only once. General study findings and limits: Spike-specific TCR breadth and depth rose after two AZD1222 doses. Reportedly, nearly half the spike-specific TCRs target unmutated variant regions. White British people made up most donors, females outnumbered males, and clonal diversity was possibly underestimated.

This chain connects TRBV9 to TRBJ2-7; D possibly uses TRBD1 or TRBD2 (6 bases each). The material was peripheral blood, obtained on day 0 of AZD1222 vaccination. The origin of this receptor is an adult in good health. In nucleotides, the CDR3 is TGTGCCAGCAGCGTAGGGGGGGCAAACTACTACGAGCAGTACTTC. Its translation is CASSVGGANYYEQYF. The variable domain in full, with the rest retrieved from reference TRBV9 and TRBJ2-7, is DSGVTQTPKHLITATGQRVTLRCSPRSGDLSVYWYQQSLDQGLQFLIQYYNGEERAKGNILERFSAQQFPDLHSELNLSSLELGDSALYFCASSVGGANYYEQYFGPGTRLTVT.